What follows are 20 T cell receptor beta chains derived from one specimen sequenced in a study of a mutant IDH1 vaccine in newly diagnosed glioma (dated by TCRdb to the early 2020s). Library preparation used the immunoSEQ multiplex PCR assay. TCRdb's version of the immuneACCESS table is confined to in-frame rearrangements and falls short of the full clone set. An unresolved V gene accounts for under half of the shortfall where checked; the remainder is of unknown origin. The sample contains roughly 70,000 clones, roughly 84% of them found a single time. Approximately 10% of the sample rests with the top ten. In the paper's terms, the time point label means: week 11, during vaccination. A 20-mer mutant IDH1 peptide at 300 micrograms in Montanide made up each vaccine dose, which was injected subcutaneously together with topical imiquimod. The antigens of these receptors remain unknown. The sequences come from PBMCs, collected from a glioma patient whose treatment included an IDH1 peptide vaccine. Source of these receptors: a woman in her forties or fifties with glioma.

The chain links TRBV5-5 to TRBJ1-2; TRBD1 matches 9 bases. The germline V gene encodes CDR1 SGHKS and CDR2 YYEKEE (reference sequence). V was clipped by 2 bases and J by 7 bases; unmatched bases: 9. This CDR3 is 15 amino acids long. The CDR3 region is CASSFYTGGTSGYTF. CDR3 in DNA: TGTGCCAGCAGCTTTTACACAGGGGGCACGAGTGGCTACACCTTC.

This clone was recorded once. The chain joins TRBV10-3 to TRBJ2-3; D is undetermined. From germline, CDR1 is ENHRY and CDR2 SYGVKD. V gave up 3 bases and J gave up 2 bases, with 9 bases separating them. The CDR3 loop spans 14 amino acids. CDR3: CAISDADYTDTQYF. CDR3 bases: TGTGCCATCAGTGATGCTGATTACACAGATACGCAGTATTTT.

The rearrangement joins TRBV19 to TRBJ1-1, with 11 bases matching TRBD1. The germline V gene has CDR1 LNHDA and CDR2 SQIVND (reference sequence). The CDR3 loop spans 14 amino acids. J lost 4 bases, V lost 5 bases, and 3 bases had no gene match. The CDR3 DNA is TGTGCCAGTAGTTGGACAGGGGGCGGCACTGAAGCTTTCTTT. Translation: CASSWTGGGTEAFF.

The chain employs TRBV2 and TRBJ1-4, with unresolved D. V lost 1 base and J 2 bases, leaving 2 bases between the germline ends. The CDR3 sequence is 13 residues long. Germline CDR1 is SNHLY and CDR2 is FYNNEI. CDR3 DNA sequence: TGTGCCAGCAGTGAAGGGACTAATGAAAAACTGTTTTTT. It translates to CASSEGTNEKLFF.

This clone appeared once. The chain carries TRBV6-5 and TRBJ2-4; D unclear. Germline CDR1 and CDR2: MNHEY and SVGAGI. Trimming cost V 4 bases and J 5 bases, with 3 bases left between them. The CDR3 runs 11 residues. The CDR3 DNA follows: TGTGCCAGCAGTTCTGAAAACATTCAGTACTTC. It yields the protein CASSSENIQYF.

The chain is built from TRBV5-6 and TRBJ1-4; 8 bases fit TRBD1. The CDR3 runs 14 residues. Germline V gene lookup returns CDR1 SGHDT and CDR2 YYEEEE. V lost 4 bases to trimming and J lost 6 bases; unmatched junction nucleotides: 5. The CDR3 region has the DNA TGTGCCAGCAGCCAGGGGGCGAGGGATGAAAAACTGTTTTTT. Translation: CASSQGARDEKLFF.

Of note for this clone: Relative to the germline gene, one junction end is altered; a read error may explain this. The J gene is TRBJ1-5, the V gene TRBV15; D not resolved. The germline V gene encodes CDR1 LNHNV and CDR2 YYDKDF (reference sequence). CDR3 length equals 12 residues. CDR3 nucleotides: TGTGCCACCAGCAGAGATAATCAGGCCCAGCATTTT. This sequence encodes CATSRDNQAQHF.

This clone has just one count. This chain uses TRBV5-4 with TRBJ2-7, with 9 bases aligning to TRBD1. V was clipped by 4 bases and J by 2 bases; unmatched bases: 10. The germline V gene has CDR1 SGHNT and CDR2 YYREEE (reference sequence). The CDR3 is 16 residues long. The CDR3 sequence: CASSHRDRERPYEQYF. CDR3 coding DNA: TGTGCCAGCAGCCACCGGGACAGGGAAAGGCCCTACGAGCAGTACTTC.

The chain joins TRBV27 to TRBJ1-1, with a tentative D call TRBD1 (5 bases). The V gene's germline CDR1 is MNHEY and CDR2 SMNVEV (reference sequence). V dropped 6 bases and J dropped 3 bases, with 17 bases sitting between them. The CDR3 spans 15 residues. CDR3 coding DNA: TGTGCCAGCAGGAACCGGGACCCCCTTGACACTGAAGCTTTCTTT. Protein sequence: CASRNRDPLDTEAFF.

This chain joins TRBV5-1 and TRBJ2-7; D remains unclear. This CDR3 region has 13 residues. V was clipped by 1 base and J by 2 bases, with 7 bases between them. The germline V gene has CDR1 SGHRS and CDR2 YFSETQ. Written as DNA, the CDR3 is TGCGCCAGCAGCTTGCGGGCGGCCTACGAGCAGTACTTC. Its protein is CASSLRAAYEQYF.

The V call is TRBV27, the J call TRBJ2-7; TRBD1 or TRBD2 may be the D gene (6 bases each). This CDR3 spans 14 amino acids. From germline, CDR1 is MNHEY and CDR2 SMNVEV (reference sequence). V lost 7 bases to trimming and J lost 2 bases, with 15 bases between them. The CDR3 protein is CASKNGRGPYEQYF. CDR3 bases: TGTGCCAGCAAGAATGGACGGGGGCCCTACGAGCAGTACTTC.

The chain recombines TRBV27 with TRBJ1-2, with D possibly TRBD1 on 5 matching bases. The CDR3 runs to 16 residues. CDR1 and CDR2 (germline): MNHEY, SMNVEV (reference sequence). Trimming removed 5 bases from V and 0 bases from J, with 16 bases in between. The CDR3 DNA reads TGTGCCAGCAGTGGGCAGGGTGGGGTTACTAACTATGGCTACACCTTC. Translating gives CASSGQGGVTNYGYTF.

The rearrangement uses TRBV6-4 and TRBJ2-3; 14 nucleotides match TRBD2. J gave up 4 bases and V 3 bases, and 6 bases lay outside the gene matches. Germline CDR1 is MRHNA and CDR2 is SNTAGT. There are 17 residues in the CDR3. The CDR3 loop reads CASSELGLAGGADTQYF. CDR3 nucleotide sequence: TGTGCCAGCAGTGAACTAGGACTAGCGGGGGGAGCAGATACGCAGTATTTT.

The rearrangement joins TRBV27 to TRBJ1-4; TRBD1 aligns across 7 bases. The CDR3 has 14 residues. The trim removed 0 bases at V and 8 bases at J, leaving 3 bases unmatched. Looked up from germline, CDR1 is MNHEY and CDR2 is SMNVEV (reference sequence). CDR3 nucleotides: TGTGCCAGCAGTTTATCAGGGGGCCGGGAAAAACTGTTTTTT. Its protein product is CASSLSGGREKLFF.

This clone was detected only once. The chain uses TRBV7-2 and TRBJ2-3, with 9 nucleotides matching TRBD2. Trimming took 11 bases from V and 0 from J; bases not matched to a gene: 9. The CDR3 covers 15 residues. Germline CDR1 SGHTA, CDR2 FQGNSA. CDR3 sequence: CAARGGGGSTDTQYF. The CDR3 DNA reads as TGTGCCGCCCGAGGCGGGGGGGGTAGCACAGATACGCAGTATTTT.

The chain couples TRBV7-2 to TRBJ1-2; no firm D call. This CDR3 is 12 amino acids long. V shed 4 bases and J shed 4 bases, with 7 bases lying between them. The germline V gene has CDR1 SGHTA and CDR2 FQGNSA. The CDR3: CASSSRLYGYTF. CDR3 coding DNA: TGTGCCAGCAGCTCCAGACTCTATGGCTACACCTTC.

The V call is TRBV27, the J call TRBJ2-7; D unclear. Germline V gene sequence: CDR1 MNHEY, CDR2 SMNVEV (reference sequence). The CDR3 spans 12 residues. V was pared by 6 bases and J by 2 bases, with 8 bases between. The CDR3 is CASSHSTYEQYF. The CDR3 nucleotides are TGTGCCAGCAGCCACAGTACCTACGAGCAGTACTTC.

The CDR3 region has the DNA TGTGCCAGCAGCCCGCGACTAGCCCCAGATACGCAGTATTTT. This translates into CASSPRLAPDTQYF. The V call is TRBV9, the J call TRBJ2-3, with 7 bases fitting TRBD2. Germline trimming cut 4 bases from V and 4 bases from J; bases unmatched to any gene: 6. Per germline, CDR1 SGDLS and CDR2 YYNGEE. The CDR3 contains 14 residues.

This clone was counted once. The gene calls are TRBV7-9 and TRBJ2-7, with 7 bases identical to TRBD1. J was trimmed by 3 bases and V by 5 bases; bases with no gene match: 7. This CDR3 contains 14 residues. Per the germline V gene, CDR1 is SEHNR and CDR2 is FQNEAQ (reference sequence). The DNA of the CDR3 is TGTGCCAGCAGCCCGTCGACAGGGTTCTACGAGCAGTACTTC. This codes for CASSPSTGFYEQYF.

Here the CDR3 reads CASSFRQGGGYTF. The CDR3 DNA reads as TGTGCCAGCAGTTTTAGACAGGGTGGTGGCTACACCTTC. The J gene is TRBJ1-2, the V gene TRBV28, with 7 bases aligning to TRBD1. V lost 3 bases to trimming and J lost 7 bases; unmatched junction nucleotides: 5. The germline CDR1 and CDR2 sequences are MDHEN and SYDVKM. There are 13 residues in the CDR3.